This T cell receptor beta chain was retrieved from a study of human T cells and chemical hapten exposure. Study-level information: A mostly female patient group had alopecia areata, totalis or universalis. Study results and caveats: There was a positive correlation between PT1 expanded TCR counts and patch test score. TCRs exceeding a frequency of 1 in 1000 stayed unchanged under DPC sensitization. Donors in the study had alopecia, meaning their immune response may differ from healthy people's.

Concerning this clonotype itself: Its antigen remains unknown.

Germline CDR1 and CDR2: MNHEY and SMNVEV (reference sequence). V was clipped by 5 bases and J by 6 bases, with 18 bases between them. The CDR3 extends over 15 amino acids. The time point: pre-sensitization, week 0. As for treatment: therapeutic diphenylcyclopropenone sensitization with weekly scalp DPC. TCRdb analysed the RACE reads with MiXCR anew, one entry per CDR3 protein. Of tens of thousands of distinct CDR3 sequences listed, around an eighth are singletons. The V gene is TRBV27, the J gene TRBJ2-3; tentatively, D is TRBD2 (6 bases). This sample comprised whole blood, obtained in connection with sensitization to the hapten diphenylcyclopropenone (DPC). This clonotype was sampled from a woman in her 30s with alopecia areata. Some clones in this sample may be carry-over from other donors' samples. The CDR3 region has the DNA TGTGCCAGCAGTGCCGGAGGGAGAAGCGGTGATACGCAGTATTTT. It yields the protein CASSAGGRSGDTQYF.